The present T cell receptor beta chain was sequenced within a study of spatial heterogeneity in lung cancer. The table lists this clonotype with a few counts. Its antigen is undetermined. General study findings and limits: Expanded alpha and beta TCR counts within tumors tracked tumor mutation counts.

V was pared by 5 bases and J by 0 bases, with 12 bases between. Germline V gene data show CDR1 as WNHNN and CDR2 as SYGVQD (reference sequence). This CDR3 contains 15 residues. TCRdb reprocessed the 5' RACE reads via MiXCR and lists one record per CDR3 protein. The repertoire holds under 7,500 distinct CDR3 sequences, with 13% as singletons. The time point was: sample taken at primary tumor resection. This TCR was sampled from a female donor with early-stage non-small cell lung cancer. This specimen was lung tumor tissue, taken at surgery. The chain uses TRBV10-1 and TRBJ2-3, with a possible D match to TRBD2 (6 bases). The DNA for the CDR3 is TGCGCCAGCAGTCCCGGGACTGCTAGCACAGATACGCAGTATTTT. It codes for CASSPGTASTDTQYF.